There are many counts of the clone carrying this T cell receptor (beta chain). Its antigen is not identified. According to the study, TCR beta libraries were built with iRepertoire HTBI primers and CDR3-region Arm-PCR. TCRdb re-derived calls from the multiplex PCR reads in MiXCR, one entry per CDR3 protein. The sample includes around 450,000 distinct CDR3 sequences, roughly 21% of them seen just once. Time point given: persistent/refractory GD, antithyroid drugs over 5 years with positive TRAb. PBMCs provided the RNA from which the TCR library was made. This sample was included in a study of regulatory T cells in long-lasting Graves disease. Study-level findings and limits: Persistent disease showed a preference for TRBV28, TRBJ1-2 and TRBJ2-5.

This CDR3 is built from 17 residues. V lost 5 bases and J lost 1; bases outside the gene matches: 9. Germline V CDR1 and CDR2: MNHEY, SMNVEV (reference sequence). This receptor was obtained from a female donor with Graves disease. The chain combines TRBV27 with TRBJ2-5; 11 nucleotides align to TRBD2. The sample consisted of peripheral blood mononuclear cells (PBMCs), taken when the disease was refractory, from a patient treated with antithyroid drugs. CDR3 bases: TGTGCCAGCAGTCAGGCCCCTAGCGGGAGGACCCAAGAGACCCAGTACTTC. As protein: CASSQAPSGRTQETQYF.